The entry below describes one T cell receptor beta chain. Its antigen is unidentified. The entry originates in a study of beta chain features in type 1 diabetes. Findings and limits, study-wide: High TCR expression in some cells could lead to their over-representation in cDNA sequencing. The study found moderately but significantly shorter TCRB CDR3s in all four CD4+ subsets of Type 1 diabetes patients.

There are 16 residues in the CDR3. Germline CDR1 reads SGHRS; CDR2 reads YFSETQ. The trim removed 0 bases at V and 4 bases at J, leaving 6 bases unmatched. CD45RO/CCR7/CD25/CD127/CD95/CD27 staining was used to isolate CD4+ naive, central memory, regulatory and stem cell-like memory cells by sorting. Purity (above 98%) was reached by all sorted populations. TCRB transcripts that were expressed got sequenced, as all of the isolated RNA had been reverse transcribed. Repertoires were generated with immunoSEQ multiplex PCR, while TCRdb's copy carries only in-frame clones and drops some. The sample consists of 85,000 to 110,000 clones, 28% of them appearing once.

This sequence joins TRBV5-1 and TRBJ2-2, with 7 positions matching TRBD2. This receptor was taken from a woman under 30 with type 1 diabetes. Sequencing was carried out using central memory CD4+ T cells from blood. The CDR3 protein is CASSLVPAGRTGELFF. CDR3 DNA sequence: TGCGCCAGCAGCTTGGTCCCAGCGGGACGCACCGGGGAGCTGTTTTTT.